This T cell receptor beta chain was sequenced in a study of T-cell reconstitution after alpha-beta-depleted transplantation in children. General study results and limits: It was newly produced T cells that mostly accounted for T-cell counts and diversity one year after transplant. Several hundred rapidly expanded clones from non-depleted graft cells reportedly supplied alpha-beta T cells about two months post-transplant. Several patients had high TCRbeta diversity at day 60; it came from surviving recipient T cells and thymic progenitors.

Unique molecular identifiers were built into the TCRbeta library. TCRdb reprocessed the PCR reads with MiXCR, giving one entry per CDR3 protein. The sample consists of 500,000 to 650,000 distinct CDR3 sequences, more than 9.5% of them appearing once. This CDR3 is 16 amino acids long. Germline V gives CDR1 SGHVS, CDR2 FQNEAQ. The ends lost 10 bases at V and 5 bases at J; junction bases unmatched: 9. A note on this clonotype: Its specificity is not known.

The chain combines TRBV7-8 with TRBJ2-1; TRBD2 agrees at 15 bases. This sample comprised PBMCs, mostly from graft donor cells, obtained 180 days after TCRalphabeta/CD19-depleted stem cell transplant. The clonotype originates from a female patient aged 2 to 10 who had a stem cell transplant for aplastic anemia, so the T cells may come from the graft donor. The CDR3, as DNA: TGTGCCAACGGGACTAGCGGGGGGTGGGACCACAATGAGCAGTTCTTC. As protein: CANGTSGGWDHNEQFF.